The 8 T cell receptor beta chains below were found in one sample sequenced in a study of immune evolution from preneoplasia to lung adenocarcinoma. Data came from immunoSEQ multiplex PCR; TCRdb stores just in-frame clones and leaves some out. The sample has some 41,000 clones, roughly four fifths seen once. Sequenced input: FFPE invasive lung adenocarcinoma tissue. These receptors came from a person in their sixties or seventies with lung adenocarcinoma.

CDR3 coding DNA: TGTGCCAGCTCAGACACCGTCGGCGAGCAGTACTTC. This sequence encodes CASSDTVGEQYF. This chain uses TRBV18 with TRBJ2-7; D gene unclear. The CDR3 spans 12 residues. Germline V gene lookup returns CDR1 KGHSH and CDR2 LQKENI. The ends were cut back, 5 bases at V and 6 bases at J, with 11 bases in the middle. The variable domain in full, with the rest retrieved from reference TRBV18 and TRBJ2-7, is NAGVMQNPRHLVRRRGQEARLRCSPMKGHSHVYWYRQLPEEGLKFMVYLQKENIIDESGMPKERFSAEFPKEGPSILRIQQVVRGDSAAYFCASSDTVGEQYFGPGTRLTVT.

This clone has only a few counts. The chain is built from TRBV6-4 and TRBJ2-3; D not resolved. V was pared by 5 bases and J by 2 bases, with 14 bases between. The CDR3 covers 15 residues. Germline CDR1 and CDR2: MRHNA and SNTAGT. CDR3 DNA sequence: TGTGCCAGCAGTCGAGGCAGCGCTATCACAGATACGCAGTATTTT. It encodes CASSRGSAITDTQYF.

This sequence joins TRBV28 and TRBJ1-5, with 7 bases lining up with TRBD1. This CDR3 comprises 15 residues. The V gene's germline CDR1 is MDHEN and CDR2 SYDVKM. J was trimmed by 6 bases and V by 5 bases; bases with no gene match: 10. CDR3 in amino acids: CASSLTQGEAQPQHF. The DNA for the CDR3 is TGTGCCAGCAGTCTCACCCAGGGGGAGGCTCAGCCCCAGCATTTT.

The CDR3 protein is CASSPLGAEYF. Here the CDR3 DNA reads TGTGCCAGCAGCCCACTAGGGGCAGAGTACTTC. This chain connects TRBV7-9 to TRBJ2-5; D assignment may be TRBD1 or TRBD2 (5 bases each). The CDR3 has 11 amino acids. Germline lookup yields CDR1 SEHNR and CDR2 FQNEAQ (reference sequence). The ends were cut back, 5 bases at V and 12 bases at J, with 13 bases in the middle.

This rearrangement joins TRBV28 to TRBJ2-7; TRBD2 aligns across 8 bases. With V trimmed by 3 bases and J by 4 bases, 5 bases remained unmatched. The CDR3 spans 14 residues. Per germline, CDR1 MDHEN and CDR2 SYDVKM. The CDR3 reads CASSFSGRPYEQYF. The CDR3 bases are TGTGCCAGCAGTTTCAGCGGGAGACCTTACGAGCAGTACTTC.

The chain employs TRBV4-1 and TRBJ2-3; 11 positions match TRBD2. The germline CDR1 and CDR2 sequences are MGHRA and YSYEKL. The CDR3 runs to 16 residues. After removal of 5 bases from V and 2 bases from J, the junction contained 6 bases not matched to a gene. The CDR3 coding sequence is TGCGCCAGCAGCACACTAGCGGGAGACTTCACAGATACGCAGTATTTT. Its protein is CASSTLAGDFTDTQYF.

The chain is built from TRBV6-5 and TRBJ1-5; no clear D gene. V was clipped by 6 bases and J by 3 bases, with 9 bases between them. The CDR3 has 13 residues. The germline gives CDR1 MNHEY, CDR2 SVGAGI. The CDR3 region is CASSPRYNQPQHF. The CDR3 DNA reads TGTGCCAGCAGCCCCCGATACAATCAGCCCCAGCATTTT.

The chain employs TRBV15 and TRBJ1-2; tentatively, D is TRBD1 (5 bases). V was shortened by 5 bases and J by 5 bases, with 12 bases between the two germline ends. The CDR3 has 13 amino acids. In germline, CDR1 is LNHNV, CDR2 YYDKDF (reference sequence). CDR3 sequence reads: CATSQGHSYGYTF. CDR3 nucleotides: TGTGCCACCAGCCAAGGACACTCATATGGCTACACCTTC.